This TCR beta chain was observed in a study of blood T cell repertoires in COVID-19. Across the study: Sources were T cells, B-cell-depleted T cells, or PBMCs; the material itself was cDNA or gDNA.

Original handling: Quantification of nucleated cells was approximated via reference gene primer amplification. Generated by immunoSEQ multiplex PCR, the TCRdb table keeps only in-frame clones and is missing some. That table is the source of V, J and clone size, and D and trimming were worked out from the DNA. The sample holds a few hundred thousand clones; 85% are singletons and the top ten take 7.2%. The CDR3 is made up of 13 amino acids. V was cut by 2 bases and J by 5 bases, with 10 bases left in between. Germline CDR1 reads SGHTS; CDR2 reads YDEGEE. The receptor comes from a human donor in a cohort sampled during active COVID-19. The rearrangement joins TRBV5-8 to TRBJ2-5; D may be TRBD2 (5 bases). The specimen sequenced was peripheral blood. CDR3 loop: CASSFFSGETQYF. The CDR3 nucleotides are TGTGCCAGCAGCTTTTTCTCGGGGGAGACCCAGTACTTC.